This T cell receptor (beta chain) is drawn from a study of T-cell memory formation after mild COVID-19. Germline V gene sequence: CDR1 SGHRS, CDR2 YFSETQ. With 4 bases clipped from V and 2 bases from J, the junction kept 3 bases outside the gene matches. This CDR3 has 15 residues. MiXCR, run by TCRdb on the 5' RACE reads, gives a single entry per CDR3 protein. The table includes 65,000 to 90,000 distinct CDR3 sequences, about 13% detected once. Only a few counts were recorded for this clonotype. Material: PBMCs or a T cell subset sorted from them (not recorded which). The sequence came from a young man who had mild COVID-19 (a few samples of this study predate the infection). Cell type and time point are not known. The chain uses TRBV5-1 and TRBJ1-5, with 10 bases matching TRBD1. This chain's CDR3 is CASSVGTGGNQPQHF. CDR3 coding DNA: TGCGCCAGCAGCGTCGGGACAGGGGGCAATCAGCCCCAGCATTTT.